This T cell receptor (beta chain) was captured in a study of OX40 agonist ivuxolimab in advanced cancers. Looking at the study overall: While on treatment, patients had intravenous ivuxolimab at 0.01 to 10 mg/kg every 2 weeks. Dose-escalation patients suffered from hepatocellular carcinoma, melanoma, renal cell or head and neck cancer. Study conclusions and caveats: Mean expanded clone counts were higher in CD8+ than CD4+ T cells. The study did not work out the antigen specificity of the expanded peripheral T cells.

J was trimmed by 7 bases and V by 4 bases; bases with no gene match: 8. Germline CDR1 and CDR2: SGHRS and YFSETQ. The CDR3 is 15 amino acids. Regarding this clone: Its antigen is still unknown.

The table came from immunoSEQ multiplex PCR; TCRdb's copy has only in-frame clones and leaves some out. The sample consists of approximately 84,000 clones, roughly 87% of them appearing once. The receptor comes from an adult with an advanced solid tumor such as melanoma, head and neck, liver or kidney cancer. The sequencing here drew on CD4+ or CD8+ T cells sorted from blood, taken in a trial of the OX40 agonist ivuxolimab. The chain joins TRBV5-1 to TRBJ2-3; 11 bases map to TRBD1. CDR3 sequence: CASSQRTGGENTQYF. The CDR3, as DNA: TGCGCCAGCAGCCAACGGACAGGGGGCGAAAATACGCAGTATTTT. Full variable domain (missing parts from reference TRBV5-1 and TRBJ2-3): KAGVTQTPRYLIKTRGQQVTLSCSPISGHRSVSWYQQTPGQGLQFLFEYFSETQRNKGNFPGRFSGRQFSNSRSEMNVSTLELGDSALYLCASSQRTGGENTQYFGPGTRLTVL.